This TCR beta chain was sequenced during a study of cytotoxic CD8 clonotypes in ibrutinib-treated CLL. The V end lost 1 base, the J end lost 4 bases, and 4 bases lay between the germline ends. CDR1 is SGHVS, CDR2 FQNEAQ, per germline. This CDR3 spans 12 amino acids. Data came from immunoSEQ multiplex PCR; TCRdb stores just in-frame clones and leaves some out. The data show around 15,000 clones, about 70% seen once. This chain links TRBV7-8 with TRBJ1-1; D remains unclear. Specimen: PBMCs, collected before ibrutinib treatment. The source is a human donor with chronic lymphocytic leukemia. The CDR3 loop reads CASSLGFTEAFF. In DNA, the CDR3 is TGTGCCAGCAGCTTAGGGTTCACTGAAGCTTTCTTT.